Listed below are T cell receptor beta chains from one sample, sequenced in a study of T cell changes during pregnancy in multiple sclerosis. Profiled with immunoSEQ multiplex PCR; TCRdb holds only in-frame clones, not every one. The profile shows 35,000 to 40,000 clones, 88% of them singletons. Sequenced here: CD4+ T cells from peripheral blood mononuclear cells, sampled before pregnancy. The receptors derive from a female donor with multiple sclerosis, enrolled in a pregnancy study. Both conserved end residues are part of each CDR3. A D gene is named only where the DNA matches it firmly. Clone size, where shown, is once, few, many, or a class for clones that have expanded.

TRBJ2-5 - 15 TRBV5-1 - CASSLAEGGGETQYF TGCGCCAGCAGCTTGGCCGAGGGGGGAGGGGAGACCCAGTACTTC
TRBJ1-4 - 15 TRBV18 TRBD1 CASSTGTEINEKLFF TGTGCCAGCTCGACCGGGACAGAGATTAATGAAAAACTGTTTTTT
TRBJ1-1 - 17 TRBV10-3 - CAISNIIGVSMNTEAFF TGTGCCATCAGCAATATCATAGGGGTTAGCATGAACACTGAAGCTTTCTTT
TRBJ1-2 - 18 TRBV18 - CASSPLGGSETPNYGYTF TGTGCCAGCTCACCACTCGGGGGGTCCGAAACTCCTAACTATGGCTACACCTTC
TRBJ2-2 - 15 TRBV4-1 - CASRPGLRNTGELFF TGCGCCAGCAGACCCGGACTGCGGAACACCGGGGAGCTGTTTTTT
TRBJ1-1 - 15 TRBV6-1 TRBD1 CQTCHEAGSDRGSFF TGCCAAACGTGCCACGAAGCGGGGAGTGACAGGGGTTCTTTCTTT
TRBJ2-3 once 14 TRBV5-5 - CASRSGDFTDTQYF TGTGCCAGCAGATCGGGGGACTTCACAGATACGCAGTATTTT
TRBJ1-2 - 14 TRBV5-1 - CASSLERANYGYTF TGCGCCAGCAGCTTGGAGCGGGCTAACTATGGCTACACCTTC
TRBJ1-1 - 13 TRBV7-3 - CASSFRGTLEAFF TGTGCCAGCAGCTTCCGGGGGACCCTTGAAGCTTTCTTT
TRBJ2-7 - 19 TRBV18 - CASSPAYGGGRAFSYEQYF TGTGCCAGCTCACCCGCTTACGGTGGTGGCAGGGCCTTCTCCTACGAGCAGTACTTC
TRBJ2-2 - 15 TRBV5-8 TRBD1 CASSLQGAVTGELFF TGTGCCAGCAGCCTCCAGGGGGCGGTCACCGGGGAGCTGTTTTTT
TRBJ2-1 - 13 TRBV7-9 TRBD1 CASRRSQGDEQFF TGTGCCAGCCGGCGGTCCCAGGGGGATGAGCAGTTCTTC
TRBJ2-3 few 14 TRBV7-6 - CASSLEQVGDTQYF TGTGCCAGCAGCTTAGAACAGGTCGGAGATACGCAGTATTTT
TRBJ2-7 - 15 TRBV6-1 TRBD2 CASSESGSLTNEQYF TGTGCCAGCAGTGAAAGCGGGAGCTTAACTAACGAGCAGTACTTC
TRBJ1-4 - 15 TRBV5-1 - CASSLGPGMGEKLFF TGCGCCAGCAGCTTGGGCCCAGGGATGGGTGAAAAACTGTTTTTT
TRBJ2-1 - 16 TRBV7-2 TRBD2 CASSLASSGRNNEQFF TGTGCCAGCAGCTTAGCATCTAGCGGGAGGAACAATGAGCAGTTCTTC
TRBJ1-1 - 15 TRBV4-3 TRBD1 CASSQVSGWTGEAFF TGCGCCAGCAGCCAAGTTTCGGGTTGGACAGGTGAAGCTTTCTTT
TRBJ2-1 - 16 TRBV5-1 TRBD2 CASSLGLAGGYNEQFF TGCGCCAGCAGCTTGGGACTAGCGGGAGGTTACAATGAGCAGTTCTTC